A selection of T cell receptor beta chains follows, all from one sample in a study of shared clonotypes between healthy human individuals. Generated by immunoSEQ multiplex PCR, the TCRdb table keeps only in-frame clones and is missing some. The sample records 2,500,000 or so clones, more than 85% being singletons. The sequencing sample was made of naive CD4+ T cells from PBMCs. The receptors originated from a man aged 18 to 29 in good health. Some clones in this sample may be carry-over from other donors' samples. Both conserved end residues are part of each CDR3. The order of the fields is clone size, J gene, D gene, V gene, CDR3 protein, CDR3 DNA. The D gene is left open where the match is weak. Rows may omit the clone size; those that give it use once, few, many or a size class.

clone_size: -
j_call: TRBJ2-1
d_call: -
v_call: TRBV2
cdr3_aa: CASSEETGVYNEQFF
cdr3_nt: TGTGCCAGCAGTGAAGAAACGGGTGTTTACAATGAGCAGTTCTTC

clone_size: -
j_call: TRBJ1-5
d_call: -
v_call: TRBV27
cdr3_aa: CASRGGTAASNQPQHF
cdr3_nt: TGTGCCAGCAGGGGGGGGACCGCGGCGAGCAATCAGCCCCAGCATTTT

clone_size: -
j_call: TRBJ2-6
d_call: TRBD1
v_call: TRBV2
cdr3_aa: CASSELTGGYTGANVLTF
cdr3_nt: TGTGCCAGCAGTGAGCTGACAGGGGGTTATACTGGGGCCAACGTCCTGACTTTC

clone_size: -
j_call: TRBJ2-7
d_call: TRBD2
v_call: TRBV5-1
cdr3_aa: CASILGAGGSAPYEQYF
cdr3_nt: TGCGCCAGCATCCTCGGAGCGGGAGGCTCCGCGCCCTACGAGCAGTACTTC

clone_size: -
j_call: TRBJ1-4
d_call: -
v_call: TRBV7-9
cdr3_aa: CASSWVQGVEKLFF
cdr3_nt: TGTGCCAGCAGCTGGGTGCAGGGAGTTGAAAAACTGTTTTTT

clone_size: -
j_call: TRBJ2-3
d_call: -
v_call: TRBV2
cdr3_aa: CASSEALRTDTQYF
cdr3_nt: TGTGCCAGCAGTGAAGCGCTTCGCACAGATACGCAGTATTTT

clone_size: once
j_call: TRBJ2-6
d_call: -
v_call: TRBV2
cdr3_aa: CASNAGEFGQGYSGANVLTF
cdr3_nt: TGTGCCAGCAATGCAGGGGAGTTTGGGCAGGGCTACTCTGGGGCCAACGTCCTGACTTTC

clone_size: -
j_call: TRBJ2-1
d_call: -
v_call: TRBV2
cdr3_aa: CASSQGPSLEQFF
cdr3_nt: TGTGCCAGCAGTCAGGGGCCTAGCCTTGAGCAGTTCTTC

clone_size: -
j_call: TRBJ2-1
d_call: TRBD2
v_call: TRBV10-3
cdr3_aa: CAISERLAEHYNEQFF
cdr3_nt: TGTGCCATCAGTGAGAGGCTAGCGGAGCACTACAATGAGCAGTTCTTC

clone_size: once
j_call: TRBJ1-2
d_call: -
v_call: TRBV19
cdr3_aa: CASPWEDYGYTF
cdr3_nt: TGTGCCAGCCCATGGGAGGACTATGGCTACACCTTC

clone_size: few
j_call: TRBJ1-1
d_call: TRBD1
v_call: TRBV2
cdr3_aa: CASRGTVEAFF
cdr3_nt: TGTGCCAGCAGGGGGACAGTTGAAGCTTTCTTT

clone_size: -
j_call: TRBJ2-7
d_call: -
v_call: TRBV7-9
cdr3_aa: CASTIRERSYEQYF
cdr3_nt: TGTGCCAGCACCATCCGGGAGAGATCCTACGAGCAGTACTTC

clone_size: -
j_call: TRBJ2-1
d_call: TRBD1
v_call: TRBV5-4
cdr3_aa: CASSTGQGSYNEQFF
cdr3_nt: TGTGCCAGCAGCACGGGACAGGGATCCTACAATGAGCAGTTCTTC

clone_size: -
j_call: TRBJ2-7
d_call: TRBD1
v_call: TRBV7-2
cdr3_aa: CASGRQGTVSYEQYF
cdr3_nt: TGTGCCAGCGGTCGGCAGGGGACAGTTTCCTACGAGCAGTACTTC

clone_size: -
j_call: TRBJ1-4
d_call: TRBD1
v_call: TRBV6-5
cdr3_aa: CASSPTQGGKLFF
cdr3_nt: TGTGCCAGCAGTCCAACTCAGGGGGGGAAACTGTTTTTT

clone_size: once
j_call: TRBJ2-3
d_call: -
v_call: TRBV5-1
cdr3_aa: CASSSEGNPWTDTQYF
cdr3_nt: TGCGCCAGCAGCTCTGAGGGGAATCCGTGGACAGATACGCAGTATTTT

clone_size: once
j_call: TRBJ1-2
d_call: -
v_call: TRBV28
cdr3_aa: CASTSGPVGYTF
cdr3_nt: TGTGCCAGCACCTCTGGGCCAGTCGGCTACACCTTC

clone_size: -
j_call: TRBJ1-5
d_call: -
v_call: TRBV28
cdr3_aa: CASGEQTSNQPQHF
cdr3_nt: TGTGCCAGCGGGGAACAGACTAGCAATCAGCCCCAGCATTTT

clone_size: -
j_call: TRBJ1-3
d_call: -
v_call: TRBV5-1
cdr3_aa: CASSLGPFTGNTIYF
cdr3_nt: TGCGCCAGCAGCTTGGGACCCTTTACTGGAAACACCATATATTTT

clone_size: -
j_call: TRBJ1-3
d_call: -
v_call: TRBV5-1
cdr3_aa: CASSLAGGDSGNTIYF
cdr3_nt: TGCGCCAGCAGCTTGGCGGGCGGGGATTCGGGAAACACCATATATTTT

clone_size: -
j_call: TRBJ2-1
d_call: -
v_call: TRBV9
cdr3_aa: CASSVISGRGNEQFF
cdr3_nt: TGTGCCAGCAGCGTAATTTCAGGCCGGGGCAATGAGCAGTTCTTC

clone_size: -
j_call: TRBJ2-7
d_call: TRBD1
v_call: TRBV28
cdr3_aa: CASSLEDRGAYEQYF
cdr3_nt: TGTGCCAGCAGTTTGGAGGACAGGGGTGCCTACGAGCAGTACTTC

clone_size: -
j_call: TRBJ2-5
d_call: -
v_call: TRBV11-2
cdr3_aa: CASSLGLKETQYF
cdr3_nt: TGTGCCAGCAGCTTAGGCCTTAAAGAGACCCAGTACTTC

clone_size: -
j_call: TRBJ1-5
d_call: -
v_call: TRBV5-1
cdr3_aa: CASSLEGGNNQPQHF
cdr3_nt: TGCGCCAGCAGCTTGGAGGGCGGGAACAATCAGCCCCAGCATTTT

clone_size: -
j_call: TRBJ2-1
d_call: -
v_call: TRBV9
cdr3_aa: CASSVRAGTSYNEQFF
cdr3_nt: TGTGCCAGCAGCGTAAGGGCAGGGACCTCCTACAATGAGCAGTTCTTC

clone_size: -
j_call: TRBJ2-7
d_call: -
v_call: TRBV5-5
cdr3_aa: CASSLIGPGWSVFEQYF
cdr3_nt: TGTGCCAGCAGCTTGATCGGTCCAGGGTGGTCCGTCTTCGAGCAGTACTTC

clone_size: -
j_call: TRBJ2-3
d_call: -
v_call: TRBV18
cdr3_aa: CASSPGTPRGDTQYF
cdr3_nt: TGTGCCAGCTCACCCGGGACCCCACGTGGAGATACGCAGTATTTT

clone_size: -
j_call: TRBJ2-1
d_call: TRBD2
v_call: TRBV14
cdr3_aa: CASSPRGLAGSYNEQFF
cdr3_nt: TGTGCCAGCAGCCCCCGAGGACTAGCGGGCTCCTACAATGAGCAGTTCTTC

clone_size: -
j_call: TRBJ2-2
d_call: -
v_call: TRBV5-1
cdr3_aa: CASSLTGRGAGELFF
cdr3_nt: TGCGCCAGCAGCCTGACAGGCAGAGGGGCCGGGGAGCTGTTTTTT

clone_size: -
j_call: TRBJ2-3
d_call: -
v_call: TRBV2
cdr3_aa: CASSVQGMGTDTQYF
cdr3_nt: TGTGCCAGCAGTGTGCAGGGGATGGGGACAGATACGCAGTATTTT

clone_size: -
j_call: TRBJ2-5
d_call: TRBD2
v_call: TRBV5-1
cdr3_aa: CASSLGTSGREETQYF
cdr3_nt: TGCGCCAGCAGCTTGGGGACTAGCGGGAGGGAAGAGACCCAGTACTTC

clone_size: -
j_call: TRBJ1-2
d_call: -
v_call: TRBV19
cdr3_aa: CASSMTVTNYGYTF
cdr3_nt: TGTGCCAGTAGTATGACCGTGACTAACTATGGCTACACCTTC